This T cell receptor (beta chain) was sequenced in a study of beta chain features in type 1 diabetes. V gave up 0 bases and J gave up 4 bases, with 10 bases separating them. Germline values: CDR1 SGHVS, CDR2 FQNEAQ. This CDR3 spans 14 amino acids. Overall study results and limits: No resolution was reached here on whether HLA type influences TCRB rearrangement. PCR may have favored shorter templates equally in patients and controls. Significant though moderate, a shortening of TCRB CDR3s appeared in all four CD4+ subsets of Type 1 diabetes patients. More deletions and fewer insertions at VDJ junctions were found in patients with type 1 diabetes.

This clone occurred a few times. Its cognate antigen is unknown. Expressed TCRB transcripts were sequenced because the isolated RNA had all been reverse transcribed beforehand. Generated by immunoSEQ multiplex PCR, the TCRdb table keeps only in-frame clones and is missing some. The sample contains about 470,000 clones, about 32% of which appear only once. The chain couples TRBV7-8 to TRBJ2-7; TRBD1 might be the D (6 bases). The sample taken for sequencing was naive CD4+ T cells from blood. This TCR was sampled from a man between 18 and 29 years old in good health. CDR3 sequence (DNA): TGTGCCAGCAGCTTAGCGGCAGGGACATACGAGCAGTACTTC. Its translation: CASSLAAGTYEQYF.